The 23 T cell receptor beta chains given below trace back to one sample, sequenced in a study of T-cell memory formation after mild COVID-19. TCRdb re-called the 5' RACE reads with MiXCR, one entry per CDR3 protein. The data hold fewer than 700,000 distinct CDR3 sequences, with about a sixth observed a single time. Input material: PBMCs or a T cell subset sorted from them (not recorded which). Receptor source: an adult woman who had mild COVID-19 (a few samples of this study predate the infection). Cell type and time point are not known.

The rearrangement uses TRBV20-1 and TRBJ1-6, with 9 bases fitting TRBD1. This CDR3 is built from 14 residues. The V and J ends lost 6 bases and 7 bases, in that order; junction bases with no gene match: 7. Germline CDR1 DFQATT, CDR2 SNEGSKA (reference sequence). This chain's CDR3 is CSATGTGINSPLHF. The CDR3 bases are TGCAGTGCAACCGGGACAGGGATCAATTCACCCCTCCACTTT.

This clonotype has just a few counts. The chain is built from TRBV20-1 and TRBJ2-3; a possible D gene is TRBD1 (5 bases). CDR1 is DFQATT and CDR2 is SNEGSKA in the germline V gene (reference sequence). The V end lost 3 bases, the J end lost 5 bases, and 6 bases lay between the germline ends. This CDR3 is 11 amino acids long. This chain's CDR3 is CSARQGDTQYF. CDR3 nucleotide sequence: TGCAGTGCTAGGCAGGGAGATACGCAGTATTTT.

This clonotype showed up just a few times. The V call is TRBV7-9, the J call TRBJ1-1; possible D gene TRBD1, 6 bases. This CDR3 has 15 residues. The germline CDR1 and CDR2 sequences are SEHNR and FQNEAQ (reference sequence). The V end lost 8 bases, the J end lost 0 bases, and 16 bases lay between the germline ends. The CDR3 sequence is CASAPRGAMNTEAFF. CDR3 sequence (DNA): TGTGCCAGCGCGCCACGGGGGGCGATGAACACTGAAGCTTTCTTT.

In this sample, this clonotype turned up many times. CDR3 amino acids: CASSPSRGGTTDTQYF. The CDR3 nucleotides read TGTGCCAGCAGCCCATCCAGAGGCGGTACCACAGATACGCAGTATTTT. The chain links TRBV3-1 to TRBJ2-3; D not certain. Germline values: CDR1 LGHDT, CDR2 YNNKEL (reference sequence). Between the trimmed V and J ends, which lost 4 bases and 2 bases, there was a span of 16 bases. CDR3 length equals 16 residues.

V gene TRBV7-9 combines with J gene TRBJ2-1; 10 positions match TRBD1. V was pared by 5 bases and J by 8 bases, with 9 bases of the junction left unmatched. Germline V gene data show CDR1 as SEHNR and CDR2 as FQNEAQ (reference sequence). This CDR3 contains 15 residues. The CDR3 spells CASSDRGLGGYEQFF. The CDR3 nucleotides are TGTGCCAGCAGCGACAGGGGGCTAGGGGGATATGAGCAGTTCTTC.

This clonotype was seen a handful of times. V is TRBV15 and J is TRBJ2-5; the match to TRBD2 covers 10 bases. The CDR3 consists of 17 residues. Germline V gives CDR1 LNHNV, CDR2 YYDKDF (reference sequence). With 4 bases clipped from V and 4 bases from J, the junction kept 12 bases outside the gene matches. The CDR3 protein is CATSNTEVAGGRETQYF. The CDR3 bases are TGTGCCACCAGCAATACCGAGGTAGCGGGAGGAAGAGAGACCCAGTACTTC.

In its sample, this clonotype was seen a few times. J is TRBJ2-5 and V is TRBV4-1; 7 bases are a match to TRBD2. V dropped 3 bases and J dropped 1; count of bases not matched to a gene: 8. The germline gives CDR1 MGHRA, CDR2 YSYEKL. The CDR3 covers 16 residues. The CDR3 DNA sequence: TGCGCCAGCAGCCATCCCGGGGACTACGGCCAAGAGACCCAGTACTTC. Its translation: CASSHPGDYGQETQYF.

V is TRBV24-1 and J is TRBJ2-7; D is ambiguous. The V and J ends lost 5 bases and 3 bases respectively, with 13 bases between them. CDR3 size: 14 residues. Germline V lookup: CDR1 KGHDR, CDR2 SFDVKD. CDR3 protein: CATSAPQVDYEQYF. The CDR3 DNA sequence: TGTGCCACCAGTGCCCCGCAGGTGGACTACGAGCAGTACTTC.

This clonotype was counted only a few times. The genes are TRBV5-1 and TRBJ2-3, with D unclear. V lost 4 bases and J lost 4, with 13 bases in between. Germline V gene lookup returns CDR1 SGHRS and CDR2 YFSETQ. CDR3 length equals 14 residues. Written as DNA, the CDR3 is TGCGCCAGCAGCCTTCGCGCAGCTCCAGATACGCAGTATTTT. It specifies CASSLRAAPDTQYF.

The rearrangement uses TRBV9 and TRBJ1-1, with TRBD1 identical over 7 bases. CDR1 and CDR2 (germline): SGDLS, YYNGEE. V shed 4 bases and J 1 base; nucleotides not matched to a gene: 7. The CDR3 runs 15 residues. The CDR3 is CASSPPQGRNTEAFF. As DNA, the CDR3 is TGTGCCAGCAGCCCACCACAGGGGAGGAACACTGAAGCTTTCTTT. The full variable domain, with the rest looked up from reference TRBV9 and TRBJ1-1, is DSGVTQTPKHLITATGQRVTLRCSPRSGDLSVYWYQQSLDQGLQFLIQYYNGEERAKGNILERFSAQQFPDLHSELNLSSLELGDSALYFCASSPPQGRNTEAFFGQGTRLTVV.

V and J are TRBV2 and TRBJ2-7, with TRBD2 identical over 7 bases. The junction had 2 bases not matched to a gene; V was cut back by 4 bases and J by 5 bases. The V gene's germline CDR1 is SNHLY and CDR2 FYNNEI. This CDR3 has 12 amino acids. The CDR3 here is CASSVGGDEQYF. The CDR3 DNA is TGTGCCAGCAGTGTTGGGGGGGACGAGCAGTACTTC.

The chain couples TRBV11-2 to TRBJ2-7; D call uncertain. This CDR3 is built from 13 residues. Between the trimmed V and J ends, which lost 5 bases and 3 bases, there was a span of 11 bases. The germline V gene encodes CDR1 SGHAT and CDR2 FQNNGV. CDR3 bases: TGTGCCAGCAGCCCCCCCCTAGGCTACGAGCAGTACTTC. This sequence encodes CASSPPLGYEQYF.

The chain couples TRBV7-9 to TRBJ2-1; D unclear. The V gene's germline CDR1 is SEHNR and CDR2 FQNEAQ (reference sequence). Trimming took off 4 bases at V and 9 bases at J, with 10 bases between the two ends. The CDR3 is made up of 12 amino acids. The CDR3 here is CASSSHPGEQFF. Here the CDR3 DNA reads TGTGCCAGCAGCTCCCACCCCGGTGAGCAGTTCTTC.

This clonotype turned up a few times. This chain links TRBV10-2 with TRBJ2-3; D gene ambiguous. In germline, CDR1 is WSHSY, CDR2 SAAADI. V lost 1 base to trimming and J lost 6 bases, with 5 bases between them. The CDR3 is made up of 12 amino acids. CDR3 residues: CASSELGDTQYF. DNA of the CDR3: TGCGCCAGCAGTGAGTTGGGGGATACGCAGTATTTT.

This clonotype was seen a few times. The rearrangement links TRBV5-1 to TRBJ1-1; unclear D gene. The germline V gene encodes CDR1 SGHRS and CDR2 YFSETQ. This CDR3 contains 14 residues. Deletions cut 4 bases from V and 6 bases from J, with 16 bases between. The CDR3 reads CASSLSLGGAEAFF. DNA of the CDR3: TGCGCCAGCAGCCTGTCCCTGGGCGGGGCTGAAGCTTTCTTT. Full variable domain (remainder filled in from reference TRBV5-1 and TRBJ1-1): KAGVTQTPRYLIKTRGQQVTLSCSPISGHRSVSWYQQTPGQGLQFLFEYFSETQRNKGNFPGRFSGRQFSNSRSEMNVSTLELGDSALYLCASSLSLGGAEAFFGQGTRLTVV.

The gene calls are TRBV12-3 or TRBV12-4 and TRBJ1-2; perhaps TRBD1 as D (5 bases). CDR3 length: 12 amino acids. Trimming shortened V by 6 bases and J by 6 bases, and 11 bases separated the two germline ends. For the CDR3, the DNA is TGTGCCAGCAGGGGCGCGGGGGATGGCTACACCTTC. Protein sequence: CASRGAGDGYTF.

This clonotype was seen at least ten times. The chain links TRBV29-1 to TRBJ2-5, with D tentatively TRBD1 (6 bases). There are 13 residues in the CDR3. V was pared by 6 bases and J by 4 bases, with 15 bases between. Germline CDR1 is SQVTM and CDR2 is ANQGSEA. In nucleotides, the CDR3 is TGCAGCGTGTGGGACAAGGGGCGAGAGACCCAGTACTTC. This sequence encodes CSVWDKGRETQYF.

This clonotype was counted at least ten times. The V gene is TRBV7-3, the J gene TRBJ1-1, with D unclear. The V end was cut by 6 bases, the J end by 4 bases, with 12 bases between. Germline lookup yields CDR1 SGHTA and CDR2 FQGTGA. The CDR3 has 13 amino acids. The CDR3 DNA sequence: TGTGCCAGCAGTGTAAATGAGGGCACTGAAGCTTTCTTT. This codes for CASSVNEGTEAFF.

This clonotype appeared a few times. The chain recombines TRBV11-2 with TRBJ2-5, with 8 bases matching TRBD2. V was clipped by 5 bases and J by 5 bases; unmatched bases: 13. The CDR3 is 16 amino acids. Per germline, CDR1 SGHAT and CDR2 FQNNGV. CDR3 sequence (DNA): TGTGCCAGCAGCACAAGCGTGGGACTAGGCTTGGAGACCCAGTACTTC. Protein product: CASSTSVGLGLETQYF.

There are many counts of this clonotype. This chain connects TRBV15 to TRBJ2-7; 8 nucleotides align to TRBD1. V was clipped by 4 bases and J by 1 base; unmatched bases: 3. Germline assignment: CDR1 LNHNV and CDR2 YYDKDF (reference sequence). The CDR3 contains 14 residues. CDR3 residues: CATSTDRDSYEQYF. The CDR3 DNA follows: TGTGCCACCAGCACGGACAGGGATTCCTACGAGCAGTACTTC.

The rearrangement links TRBV5-1 to TRBJ1-1; D remains unclear. The V and J ends lost 5 bases and 3 bases respectively, with 20 bases between them. From germline, CDR1 is SGHRS and CDR2 YFSETQ. The CDR3 has 16 amino acids. This CDR3 reads CASRPRAGPGDTEAFF. The CDR3 DNA follows: TGCGCCAGCAGACCACGAGCAGGACCTGGGGACACTGAAGCTTTCTTT.

This clonotype was seen more than once but under ten times. The chain carries TRBV10-3 and TRBJ1-1; 8 bases line up with TRBD1. The germline gives CDR1 ENHRY, CDR2 SYGVKD. V was pared by 6 bases and J by 8 bases, with 11 bases of the junction left unmatched. CDR3 length: 14 residues. The CDR3 is CAIRATGTGVEAFF. The CDR3 region has the DNA TGTGCCATCAGAGCTACCGGGACAGGTGTCGAAGCTTTCTTT.

This clonotype came up a few times. The chain carries TRBV5-6 and TRBJ2-7, with 10 nucleotides matching TRBD1. The V gene end was trimmed by 4 bases and the J gene end by 4 bases; junction bases not matched to a gene: 5. Germline lookup yields CDR1 SGHDT and CDR2 YYEEEE. CDR3 length equals 14 residues. For the CDR3, the DNA is TGTGCCAGCAGCACCGGGACAGGGGTTTACGAGCAGTACTTC. Translation: CASSTGTGVYEQYF. Drawing the rest from reference TRBV5-6 and TRBJ2-7, the complete variable domain is DAGVTQSPTHLIKTRGQQVTLRCSPKSGHDTVSWYQQALGQGPQFIFQYYEEEERQRGNFPDRFSGHQFPNYSSELNVNALLLGDSALYLCASSTGTGVYEQYFGPGTRLTVT.